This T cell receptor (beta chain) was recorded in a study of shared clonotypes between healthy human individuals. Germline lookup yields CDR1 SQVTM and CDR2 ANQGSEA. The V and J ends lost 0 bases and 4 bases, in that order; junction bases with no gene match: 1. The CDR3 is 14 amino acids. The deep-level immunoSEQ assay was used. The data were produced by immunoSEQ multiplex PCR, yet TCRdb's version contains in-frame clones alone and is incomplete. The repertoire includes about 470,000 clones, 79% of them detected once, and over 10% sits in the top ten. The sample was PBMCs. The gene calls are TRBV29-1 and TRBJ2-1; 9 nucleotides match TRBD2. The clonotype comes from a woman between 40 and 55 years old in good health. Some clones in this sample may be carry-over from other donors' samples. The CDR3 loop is CSVEELAGYNEQFF. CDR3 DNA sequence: TGCAGCGTTGAAGAGCTAGCGGGATACAATGAGCAGTTCTTC.